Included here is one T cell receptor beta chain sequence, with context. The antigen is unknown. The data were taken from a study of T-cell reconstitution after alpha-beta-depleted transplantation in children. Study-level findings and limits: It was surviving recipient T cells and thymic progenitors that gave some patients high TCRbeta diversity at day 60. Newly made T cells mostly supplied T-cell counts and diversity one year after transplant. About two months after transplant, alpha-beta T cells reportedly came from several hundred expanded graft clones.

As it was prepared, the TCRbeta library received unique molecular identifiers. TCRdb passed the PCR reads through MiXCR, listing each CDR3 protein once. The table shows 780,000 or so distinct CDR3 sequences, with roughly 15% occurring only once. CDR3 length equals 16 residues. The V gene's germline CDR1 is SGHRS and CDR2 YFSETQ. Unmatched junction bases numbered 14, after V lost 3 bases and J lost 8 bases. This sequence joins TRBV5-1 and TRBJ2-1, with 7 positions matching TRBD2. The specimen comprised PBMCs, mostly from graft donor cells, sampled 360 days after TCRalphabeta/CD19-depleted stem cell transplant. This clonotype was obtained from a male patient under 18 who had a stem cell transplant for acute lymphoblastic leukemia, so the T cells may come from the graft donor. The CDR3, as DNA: TGCGCCAGCAGCTGGTTACCGCGGGAGCTCCGAGATGAGCAGTTCTTC. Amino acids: CASSWLPRELRDEQFF.